This T cell receptor (beta chain) was observed in a study of regulatory T cells in long-lasting Graves disease. Study-wide results and caveats: Persistent Graves' cases showed lower TCR diversity than newly diagnosed cases.

Notes on this clonotype: Its specificity is not known.

Construction of TCR beta libraries relied on iRepertoire HTBI primers and on Arm-PCR targeting CDR3 regions. TCRdb reanalysed the multiplex PCR reads using MiXCR and keeps one entry per CDR3 protein. The data contain 400,000 to 600,000 distinct CDR3 sequences, 20% to 25% of them singletons. CDR1 and CDR2 from the germline V gene are MNHEY and SMNVEV (reference sequence). CDR3 length: 13 amino acids. V lost 8 bases to trimming and J lost 4 bases, with 15 bases between them. Time point in this sample: persistent/refractory GD, antithyroid drugs over 5 years with positive TRAb. Researchers made the TCR library from RNA that was extracted from PBMCs.

This rearrangement joins TRBV27 to TRBJ2-7; the D gene is possibly TRBD1 (5 bases). This material consisted of peripheral blood mononuclear cells (PBMCs), taken when the disease was refractory, from a patient treated with antithyroid drugs. The clonotype was recovered from a female donor with Graves disease. The CDR3 here is CASRTTAQYEQYF. Here the CDR3 DNA reads TGTGCCAGCCGTACGACAGCCCAGTACGAGCAGTACTTC.